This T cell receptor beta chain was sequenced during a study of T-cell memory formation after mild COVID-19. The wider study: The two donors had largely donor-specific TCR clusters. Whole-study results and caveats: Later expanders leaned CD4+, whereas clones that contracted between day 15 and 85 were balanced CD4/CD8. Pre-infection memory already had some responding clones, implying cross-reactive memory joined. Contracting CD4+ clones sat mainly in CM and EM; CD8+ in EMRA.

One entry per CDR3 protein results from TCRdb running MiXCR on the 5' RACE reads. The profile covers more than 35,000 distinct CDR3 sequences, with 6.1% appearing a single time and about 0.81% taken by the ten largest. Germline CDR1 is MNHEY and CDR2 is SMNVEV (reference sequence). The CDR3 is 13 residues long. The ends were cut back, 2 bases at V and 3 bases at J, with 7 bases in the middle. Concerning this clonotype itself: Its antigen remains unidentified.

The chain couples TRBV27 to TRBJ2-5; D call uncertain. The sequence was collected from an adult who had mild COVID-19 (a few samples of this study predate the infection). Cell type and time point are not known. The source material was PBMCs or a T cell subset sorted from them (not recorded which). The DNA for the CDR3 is TGTGCCAGCAGTTTAGCGGCAGAAGAGACCCAGTACTTC. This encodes CASSLAAEETQYF.